Each of the 22 T cell receptor beta chains below was sequenced from the same sample in a study of regulatory T cells in long-lasting Graves disease. Stated time point: newly diagnosed GD, antithyroid drugs for less than 3 months. Preparation of the TCR library used RNA extracted from PBMCs. Arm-PCR of CDR3 regions and iRepertoire HTBI primers were used to build TCR beta libraries. TCRdb ran MiXCR on the multiplex PCR reads and lists one entry per CDR3 protein. The data show hundreds of thousands of distinct CDR3 sequences, about 15% seen once. These data were also reused for a study on T cells in Graves' hyperthyroidism and ophthalmopathy.

The sample was peripheral blood mononuclear cells (PBMCs), taken at new diagnosis, from a patient treated with antithyroid drugs. The receptors stem from a woman aged 30 to 39 with Graves disease.

This clonotype showed up many times. The CDR3: CASSSRPPGANSPLHF. CDR3 bases: TGTGCCAGCAGTTCACGACCCCCAGGGGCTAATTCACCCCTCCACTTT. The chain links TRBV27 to TRBJ1-6; weak D call: TRBD1 (6 bases). Germline V gene lookup returns CDR1 MNHEY and CDR2 SMNVEV (reference sequence). V dropped 4 bases and J dropped 6 bases, with 16 bases sitting between them. The CDR3 contains 16 residues.

This clonotype has ten or more counts. The germline gene is not matched at one end of the junction; a read error may be the cause. The chain joins TRBV12-3 or TRBV12-4 to TRBJ2-1; the D gene is possibly TRBD1 (6 bases). The CDR3 has 14 residues. The CDR3 region is CASSLEDSYDEQFF. In DNA form, the CDR3 reads TGTGCCAGCAGTTTAGAGGACAGCTACGATGAGCAGTTCTTC.

This clonotype has ten or more counts. This rearrangement joins TRBV5-1 to TRBJ2-1; no clear D. The V gene's germline CDR1 is SGHRS and CDR2 YFSETQ. The CDR3 runs 16 residues. V lost 0 bases to trimming and J lost 10 bases, with 20 bases between them. The CDR3: CASSLGSVGRLKEQFF. Here the CDR3 DNA reads TGCGCCAGCAGCTTGGGTTCGGTGGGCCGCCTTAAGGAGCAGTTCTTC.

This clonotype has just a few counts. This chain joins TRBV6-1 and TRBJ2-7, with 7 bases identical to TRBD1. The J segment lost 6 bases and the V segment lost 6 bases, leaving 11 bases of the junction unmatched. The length of the CDR3 is 14 residues. Germline loops: CDR1 MNHNS, CDR2 SASEGT. The CDR3 is CASRSGTDYSEQYF. Here the CDR3 DNA reads TGTGCCAGCAGATCCGGGACAGACTACAGCGAGCAGTACTTC.

The gene calls are TRBV4-1 and TRBJ2-1; 11 bases fit TRBD2. Germline V gives CDR1 MGHRA, CDR2 YSYEKL. Unmatched junction bases numbered 3, after V lost 2 bases and J lost 3 bases. This CDR3 has 16 residues. The CDR3 loop reads CASSQKGLADYNEQFF. CDR3 DNA: TGCGCCAGCAGCCAAAAGGGACTAGCGGACTACAATGAGCAGTTCTTC.

This clonotype was found many times. V and J are TRBV20-1 and TRBJ2-5, with 10 bases aligning to TRBD1. The V gene end was trimmed by 3 bases and the J gene end by 8 bases; junction bases not matched to a gene: 6. The CDR3 spans 13 residues. Germline V gene sequence: CDR1 DFQATT, CDR2 SNEGSKA (reference sequence). The CDR3 region is CSARTGTGVTQYF. DNA of the CDR3: TGCAGTGCTAGGACCGGGACAGGGGTCACCCAGTACTTC.

V and J are TRBV20-1 and TRBJ2-4; no reliable D call. The CDR3 extends over 12 amino acids. The germline V gene encodes CDR1 DFQATT and CDR2 SNEGSKA (reference sequence). V was clipped by 7 bases and J by 5 bases, with 12 bases between them. The CDR3 loop reads CSGYFRENIQYF. CDR3 nucleotides: TGCAGTGGGTACTTTAGGGAAAACATTCAGTACTTC.

On this clonotype itself: This clone may be a read error of a much larger clone one base away. CDR3 DNA sequence: TGTGCCAACAGTGCGGGCGGGGGTTACAATGAGCAGTTCTTC. This encodes CANSAGGGYNEQFF. The chain links TRBV2 to TRBJ2-1, with 7 bases that match TRBD2. The CDR3 has 14 residues. Germline V gives CDR1 SNHLY, CDR2 FYNNEI. Looking up the rest from reference TRBV2 and TRBJ2-1 gives the full variable domain: EPEVTQTPSHQVTQMGQEVILRCVPISNHLYFYWYRQILGQKVEFLVSFYNNEISEKSEIFDDQFSVERPDGSNFTLKIRSTKLEDSAMYFCANSAGGGYNEQFFGPGTRLTVL.

Note on this clonotype: A much larger clone differs by one base, so this may be a read error. The genes are TRBV3-1 and TRBJ2-2; D is unresolved. Trimming stripped 7 bases from V and 5 bases from J, with 14 bases between. There are 14 residues in the CDR3. CDR1 and CDR2 (germline): LGHDT, YNNKEL (reference sequence). CDR3 residues: CASTQFSRTGELFF. CDR3 DNA: TGTGCCAGCACCCAGTTTTCGAGGACCGGGGAGCTGTTTTTT.

This clonotype came up a few times. The genes are TRBV29-1 and TRBJ2-1, with TRBD2 matching over 7 bases. The CDR3 spans 14 residues. With 4 bases clipped from V and 7 bases from J, the junction kept 10 bases outside the gene matches. The germline V gene encodes CDR1 SQVTM and CDR2 ANQGSEA. DNA for the CDR3: TGCAGCGTTGGTCTGGCGGGAGTTGGAAATGAGCAGTTCTTC. The encoded protein is CSVGLAGVGNEQFF.

At least ten counts were recorded for this clonotype. This chain links TRBV2 with TRBJ1-2; no reliable D call. Trimming took off 3 bases at V and 2 bases at J, with 7 bases between the two ends. The germline gives CDR1 SNHLY, CDR2 FYNNEI. The CDR3 contains 13 residues. Here the CDR3 reads CASSDYGNYGYTF. In nucleotides, the CDR3 is TGTGCCAGCAGTGATTATGGAAACTATGGCTACACCTTC.

This clonotype was seen ten or more times. The V gene is TRBV30, the J gene TRBJ2-3, with 9 bases aligning to TRBD2. V trimming: 1 base; J trimming: 6 bases; junction bases outside the gene matches: 8. Germline loops: CDR1 GTSNPN, CDR2 SVGIG (reference sequence). CDR3 length: 15 amino acids. In nucleotides, the CDR3 is TGTGCCTGGAGTGCCCTAGCGGGAACCGGCGATACGCAGTATTTT. Protein product: CAWSALAGTGDTQYF.

This clonotype showed up many times. CDR3: CASSSQQGVGGYTF. As DNA, the CDR3 is TGTGCCAGCAGCTCTCAACAGGGGGTGGGTGGCTACACCTTC. V gene TRBV7-2 combines with J gene TRBJ1-2; 8 nucleotides match TRBD1. CDR3 length: 14 amino acids. V dropped 4 bases and J dropped 7; count of bases not matched to a gene: 8. CDR1 and CDR2 from the germline V gene are SGHTA and FQGNSA.

The chain combines TRBV7-2 with TRBJ2-2; D call uncertain. This CDR3 contains 15 residues. V lost 3 bases and J lost 4, with 12 bases in between. Per germline, CDR1 SGHTA and CDR2 FQGNSA. CDR3 protein: CASSLRVGSTGELFF. The CDR3 nucleotides are TGTGCCAGCAGCTTGCGAGTCGGAAGCACCGGGGAGCTGTTTTTT. Drawing the rest from reference TRBV7-2 and TRBJ2-2, the complete variable domain is GAGVSQSPSNKVTEKGKDVELRCDPISGHTALYWYRQSLGQGLEFLIYFQGNSAPDKSGLPSDRFSAERTGGSVSTLTIQRTQQEDSAVYLCASSLRVGSTGELFFGEGSRLTVL.

This clonotype appeared many times. The rearrangement joins TRBV28 to TRBJ2-7; no clear D. The CDR3 has 12 amino acids. Trimming removed 3 bases from V and 5 bases from J, with 8 bases in between. Germline-derived CDR1 and CDR2 are MDHEN and SYDVKM. The CDR3 DNA reads as TGTGCCAGCAGTTTTTCCCGAAACGAGCAGTACTTC. Its protein product is CASSFSRNEQYF.

V usage is TRBV24-1 and J usage is TRBJ2-7; 7 bases agree with TRBD1. Germline-derived CDR1 and CDR2 are KGHDR and SFDVKD. This CDR3 has 15 amino acids. With V trimmed by 4 bases and J by 2 bases, 7 bases remained unmatched. The CDR3 region is CATSDPRDRPYEQYF. Here the CDR3 DNA reads TGTGCCACCAGTGACCCCCGGGACAGACCCTACGAGCAGTACTTC.

This clonotype was seen only a few times. J is TRBJ2-1 and V is TRBV27; unclear D gene. V lost 8 bases and J 2 bases, leaving 10 bases between the germline ends. The CDR3 length is 13 residues. Per the germline V gene, CDR1 is MNHEY and CDR2 is SMNVEV (reference sequence). The CDR3 DNA sequence: TGTGCCAGCTTGGGCCGAGCCTACAATGAGCAGTTCTTC. As protein: CASLGRAYNEQFF.

The chain is built from TRBV29-1 and TRBJ2-5, with D perhaps TRBD2 (7 bases). Germline V gives CDR1 SQVTM, CDR2 ANQGSEA. The length of the CDR3 is 15 residues. V dropped 5 bases and J dropped 5 bases, with 21 bases sitting between them. CDR3 nucleotides: TGCAGCGTTTATTACCGACTAGGGGGGGAGGAGACCCAGTACTTC. This sequence encodes CSVYYRLGGEETQYF.

In its sample, this clonotype was seen many times. This chain links TRBV29-1 with TRBJ1-1, with 7 bases that match TRBD1. The CDR3 spans 14 residues. Losses at the gene ends were 4 bases for V and 1 base for J; bases not matched to a gene: 6. CDR1 and CDR2 (germline): SQVTM, ANQGSEA. The chain's CDR3 is CSVAGQAGNTEAFF. CDR3 DNA: TGCAGCGTTGCCGGACAGGCCGGGAACACTGAAGCTTTCTTT.

This clonotype has ten or more counts. This chain connects TRBV20-1 to TRBJ2-7; TRBD2 matches 11 bases. J gave up 2 bases and V 5 bases, and 5 bases lay outside the gene matches. The CDR3 has 14 amino acids. CDR1 and CDR2 from the germline V gene are DFQATT and SNEGSKA (reference sequence). This CDR3 reads CSASKLAGAYEQYF. The CDR3 region has the DNA TGCAGTGCTTCGAAACTAGCGGGGGCCTACGAGCAGTACTTC.

This clonotype has at least ten counts. The CDR3 coding sequence is TGTGCCAGCGACGGAGGGGGTATCAATGAGCAGTTCTTC. Protein: CASDGGGINEQFF. The V and J genes are TRBV28 and TRBJ2-1; either TRBD1 or TRBD2 may supply D (6 bases each). The ends were cut back, 8 bases at V and 6 bases at J, with 14 bases in the middle. The length of the CDR3 is 13 residues. CDR1 and CDR2 (germline): MDHEN, SYDVKM.

This clonotype was recorded many times. The chain recombines TRBV28 with TRBJ2-2; D possibly corresponds to TRBD1 (6 bases). The V end lost 6 bases, the J end lost 2 bases, and 22 bases lay between the germline ends. The germline V gene encodes CDR1 MDHEN and CDR2 SYDVKM. This CDR3 is 18 amino acids long. CDR3 in amino acids: CASRPQGISVTNTGELFF. The CDR3 DNA reads as TGTGCCAGCAGGCCACAGGGAATCTCGGTCACTAACACCGGGGAGCTGTTTTTT.